The clone carrying this TCR beta chain was seen a handful of times. These data belong to a study of blood T cell repertoires in COVID-19. Turning to the study itself: The origin of the acute and convalescent COVID-19 samples was the United States, Italy and Spain. PBMCs, B-cell-depleted T cells, or T cells were the source of the cDNA or gDNA that made up the material.

V lost 4 bases and J lost 10, with 9 bases in between. The V gene's germline CDR1 is SGHRS and CDR2 YFSETQ. CDR3 length equals 11 residues. Clones were read by immunoSEQ multiplex PCR, and TCRdb kept only the in-frame ones, dropping some. The sample has 70,000 to 85,000 clones, roughly 86% seen once. This chain joins TRBV5-1 and TRBJ2-1, with D unclear. Material: peripheral blood. This TCR came from a woman at least 80 years old in a cohort sampled during active or convalescent COVID-19. CDR3 nucleotides: TGCGCCAGCAGCACCCAGGTGGAGCAGTTCTTC. Protein product: CASSTQVEQFF.